This T cell receptor (beta chain) was retrieved from a study of T cell responses to AZD1222 COVID-19 vaccine. Turning to the study itself: The study pooled second doses at about 4 or about 12 weeks.

Libraries were prepared by immunoSEQ multiplex PCR; TCRdb keeps only in-frame clonotypes and omits some of them. Among approximately 100,000 clones listed, 90% to 95% were seen once. Findings and caveats of the study: Close to half of all spike-specific TCRs reportedly target regions of the variants that are unmutated. Dominant CD4 TCR responses targeted spike regions 160-218 and 743-854.

This clone was seen just once. No antigen is known for it. Germline loops: CDR1 MNHEY, CDR2 SVGAGI. V shed 3 bases, J shed 4 bases, and the junction held 4 bases outside the gene matches. This CDR3 comprises 14 residues. V usage is TRBV6-5 and J usage is TRBJ1-1, with TRBD1 matching 8 bases. This specimen consisted of peripheral blood, obtained on day 0 of AZD1222 vaccination. The receptor comes from an adult in good health. This CDR3 is CASSYDRGVTEAFF. The CDR3 DNA reads as TGTGCCAGCAGTTATGACAGGGGAGTCACTGAAGCTTTCTTT.